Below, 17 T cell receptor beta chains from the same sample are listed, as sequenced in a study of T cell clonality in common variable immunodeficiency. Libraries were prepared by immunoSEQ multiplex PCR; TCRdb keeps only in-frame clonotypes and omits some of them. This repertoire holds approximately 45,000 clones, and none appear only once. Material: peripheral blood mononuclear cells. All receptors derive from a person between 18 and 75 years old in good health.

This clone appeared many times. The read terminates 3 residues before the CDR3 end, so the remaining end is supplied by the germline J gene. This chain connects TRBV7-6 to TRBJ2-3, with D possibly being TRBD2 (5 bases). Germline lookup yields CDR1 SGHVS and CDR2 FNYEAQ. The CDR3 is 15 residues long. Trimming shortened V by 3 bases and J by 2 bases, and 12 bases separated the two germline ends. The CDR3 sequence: CASSLTGSDTDTQYF. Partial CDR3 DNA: TGTGCCAGCAGCTTGACGGGGTCTGACACAGATACG.

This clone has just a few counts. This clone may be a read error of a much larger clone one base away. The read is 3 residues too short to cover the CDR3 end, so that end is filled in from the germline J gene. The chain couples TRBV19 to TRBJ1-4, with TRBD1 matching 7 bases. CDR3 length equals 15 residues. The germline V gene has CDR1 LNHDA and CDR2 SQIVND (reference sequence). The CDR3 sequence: CASSPTGAGANVLFF. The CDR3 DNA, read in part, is TGTGCCAGTAGTCCTACAGGGGCCGGGGCCAACGTA.

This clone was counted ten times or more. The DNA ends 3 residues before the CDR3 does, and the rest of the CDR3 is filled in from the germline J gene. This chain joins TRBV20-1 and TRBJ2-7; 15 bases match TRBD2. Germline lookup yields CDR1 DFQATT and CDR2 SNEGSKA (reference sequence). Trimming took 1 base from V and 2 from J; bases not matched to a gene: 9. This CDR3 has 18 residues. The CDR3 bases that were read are TGCAGTGCTAGAGCACAGAGGACTAGCGGGAGGGATACCTACGAG. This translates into CSARAQRTSGRDTYE. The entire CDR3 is CSARAQRTSGRDTYEQYF.

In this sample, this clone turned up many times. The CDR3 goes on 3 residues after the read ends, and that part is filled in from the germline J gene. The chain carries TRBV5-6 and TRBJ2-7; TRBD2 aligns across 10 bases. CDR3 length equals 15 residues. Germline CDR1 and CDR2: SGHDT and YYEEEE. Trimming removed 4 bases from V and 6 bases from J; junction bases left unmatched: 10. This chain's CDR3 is CASSLRTSGFSEQYF. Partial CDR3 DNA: TGTGCCAGCAGCCTCCGGACTAGCGGCTTCAGCGAG. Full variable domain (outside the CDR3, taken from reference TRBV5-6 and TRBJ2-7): DAGVTQSPTHLIKTRGQQVTLRCSPKSGHDTVSWYQQALGQGPQFIFQYYEEEERQRGNFPDRFSGHQFPNYSSELNVNALLLGDSALYLCASSLRTSGFSEQYFGPGTRLTVT.

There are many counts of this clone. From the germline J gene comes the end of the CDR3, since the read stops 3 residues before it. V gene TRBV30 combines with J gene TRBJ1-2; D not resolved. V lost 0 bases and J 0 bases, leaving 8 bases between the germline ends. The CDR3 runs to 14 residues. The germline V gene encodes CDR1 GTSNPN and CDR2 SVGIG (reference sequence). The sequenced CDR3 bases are TGTGCCTGGAGTGTGAAGGTCTCTAACTATGGC. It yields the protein CAWSVKVSNYG. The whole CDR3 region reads CAWSVKVSNYGYTF.

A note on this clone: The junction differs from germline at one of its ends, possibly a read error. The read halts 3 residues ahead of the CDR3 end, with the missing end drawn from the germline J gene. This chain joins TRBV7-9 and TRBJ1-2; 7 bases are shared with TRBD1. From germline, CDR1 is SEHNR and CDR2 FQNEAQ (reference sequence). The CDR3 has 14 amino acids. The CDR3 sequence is CASSLATGEDDYTF. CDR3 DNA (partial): TGTGCCAGCAGCCTAGCAACAGGGGAGGACGAC.

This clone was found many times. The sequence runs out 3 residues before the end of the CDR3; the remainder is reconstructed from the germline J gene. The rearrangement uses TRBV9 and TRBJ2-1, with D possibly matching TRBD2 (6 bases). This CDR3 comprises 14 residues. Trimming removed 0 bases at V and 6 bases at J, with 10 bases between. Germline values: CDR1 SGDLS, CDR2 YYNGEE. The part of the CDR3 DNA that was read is TGTGCCAGCAGCGTAGGGGGGACTGTCAATGAG. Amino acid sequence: CASSVGGTVNE. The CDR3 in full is CASSVGGTVNEQFF.

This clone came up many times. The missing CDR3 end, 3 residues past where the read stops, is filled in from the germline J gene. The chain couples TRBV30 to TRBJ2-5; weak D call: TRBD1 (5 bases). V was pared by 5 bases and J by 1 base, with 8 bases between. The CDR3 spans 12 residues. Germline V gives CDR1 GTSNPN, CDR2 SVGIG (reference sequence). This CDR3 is CAWGHLQETQYF. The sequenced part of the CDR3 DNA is TGTGCCTGGGGACACCTCCAAGAGACC.

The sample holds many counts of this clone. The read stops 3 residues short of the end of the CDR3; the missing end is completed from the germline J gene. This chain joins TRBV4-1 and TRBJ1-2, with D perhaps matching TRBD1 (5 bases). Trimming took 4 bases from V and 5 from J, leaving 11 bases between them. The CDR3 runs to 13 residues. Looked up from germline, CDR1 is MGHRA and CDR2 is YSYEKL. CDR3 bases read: TGCGCCAGCAGCCGTACCGGGGGTTATGGC. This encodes CASSRTGGYG. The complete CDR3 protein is CASSRTGGYGYTF.

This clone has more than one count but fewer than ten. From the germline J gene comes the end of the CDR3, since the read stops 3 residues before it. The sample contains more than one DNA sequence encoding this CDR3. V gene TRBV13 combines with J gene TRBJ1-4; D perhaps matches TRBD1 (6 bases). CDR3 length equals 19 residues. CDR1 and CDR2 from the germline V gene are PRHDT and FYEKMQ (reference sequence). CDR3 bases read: TGTGCCAGCAGCCTACACGGACTAGCGGGGGGGCCGGACACCGGGGAA. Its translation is CASSLHGLAGGPDTGE. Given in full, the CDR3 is CASSLHGLAGGPDTGELFF.

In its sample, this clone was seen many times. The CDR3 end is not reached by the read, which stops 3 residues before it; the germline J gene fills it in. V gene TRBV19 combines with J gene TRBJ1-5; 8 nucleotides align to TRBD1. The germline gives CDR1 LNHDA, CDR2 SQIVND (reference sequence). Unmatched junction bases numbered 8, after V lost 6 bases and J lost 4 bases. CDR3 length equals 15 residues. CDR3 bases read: TGTGCCAGTAGCCCCCCAGGGGGCGGTAATCAGCCC. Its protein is CASSPPGGGNQP. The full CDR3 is CASSPPGGGNQPQHF.

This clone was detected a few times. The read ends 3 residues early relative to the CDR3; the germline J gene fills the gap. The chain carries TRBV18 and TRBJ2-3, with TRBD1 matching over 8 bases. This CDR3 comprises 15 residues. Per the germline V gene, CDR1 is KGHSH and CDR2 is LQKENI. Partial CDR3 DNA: TGTGCCAGCTCACCACGGACAGGGCGACAAGAGGCG. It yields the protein CASSPRTGRQEA. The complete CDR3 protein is CASSPRTGRQEAQYF.

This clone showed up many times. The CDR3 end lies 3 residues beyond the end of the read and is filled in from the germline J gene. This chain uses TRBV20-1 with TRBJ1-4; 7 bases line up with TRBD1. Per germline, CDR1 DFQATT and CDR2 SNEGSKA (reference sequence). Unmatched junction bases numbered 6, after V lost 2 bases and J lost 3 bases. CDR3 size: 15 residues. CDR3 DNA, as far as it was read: TGCAGTGCTAGAACCCGCAGGGGGGCTAATGAAAAA. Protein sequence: CSARTRRGANEK. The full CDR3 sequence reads CSARTRRGANEKLFF.

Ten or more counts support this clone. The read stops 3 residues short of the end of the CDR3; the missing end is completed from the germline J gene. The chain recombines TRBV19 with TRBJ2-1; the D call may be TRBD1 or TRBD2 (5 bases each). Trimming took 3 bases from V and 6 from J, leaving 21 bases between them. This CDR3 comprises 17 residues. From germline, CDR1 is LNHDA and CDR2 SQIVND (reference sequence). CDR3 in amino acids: CASSIREIAGPGNEQFF. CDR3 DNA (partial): TGTGCCAGTAGTATTAGGGAGATTGCAGGGCCGGGCAATGAG.

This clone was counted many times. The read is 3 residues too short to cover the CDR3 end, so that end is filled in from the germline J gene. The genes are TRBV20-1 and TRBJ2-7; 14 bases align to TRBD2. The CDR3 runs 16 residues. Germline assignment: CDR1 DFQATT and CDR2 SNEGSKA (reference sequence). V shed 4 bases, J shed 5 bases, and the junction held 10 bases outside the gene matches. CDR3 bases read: TGCAGTGCTAAAAGAGGGGGACTAGCGGGAGTACACGAG. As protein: CSAKRGGLAGVHE. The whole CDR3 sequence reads CSAKRGGLAGVHEQYF.

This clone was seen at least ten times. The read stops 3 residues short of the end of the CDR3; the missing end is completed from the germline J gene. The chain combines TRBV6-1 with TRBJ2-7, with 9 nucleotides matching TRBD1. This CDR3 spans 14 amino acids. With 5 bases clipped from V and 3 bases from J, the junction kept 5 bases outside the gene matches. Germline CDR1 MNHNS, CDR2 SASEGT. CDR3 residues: CASSQDRGGYEQYF. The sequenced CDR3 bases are TGTGCCAGCAGTCAAGACAGGGGGGGCTACGAG.

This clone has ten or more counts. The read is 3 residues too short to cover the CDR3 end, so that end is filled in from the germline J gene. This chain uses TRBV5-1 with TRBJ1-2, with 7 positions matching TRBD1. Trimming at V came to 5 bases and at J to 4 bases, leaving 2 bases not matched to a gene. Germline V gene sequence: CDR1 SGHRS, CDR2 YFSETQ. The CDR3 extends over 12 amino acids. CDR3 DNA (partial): TGCGCCAGCAGGTGGGACAGCTATGGC. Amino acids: CASRWDSYG. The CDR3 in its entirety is CASRWDSYGYTF.